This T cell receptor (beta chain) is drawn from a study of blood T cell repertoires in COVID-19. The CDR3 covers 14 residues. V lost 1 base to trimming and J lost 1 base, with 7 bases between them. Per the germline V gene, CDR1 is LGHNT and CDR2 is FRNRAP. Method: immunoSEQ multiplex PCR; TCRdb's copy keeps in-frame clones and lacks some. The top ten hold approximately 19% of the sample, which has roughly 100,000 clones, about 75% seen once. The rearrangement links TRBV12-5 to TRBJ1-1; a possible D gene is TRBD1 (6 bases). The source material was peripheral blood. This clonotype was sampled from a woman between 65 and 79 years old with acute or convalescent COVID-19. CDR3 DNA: TGTGCTAGTGGTTTGGGGGGACAGAACACTGAAGCTTTCTTT. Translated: CASGLGGQNTEAFF.